Sequencing of this T cell receptor beta chain was carried out in a study of early T cells in non-severe SARS-CoV-2 infection. Study-level points and caveats: Clonotype matching in VDJdb favored anti-spike CD8 responses and did not capture private and CD4 specificities.

J lost 9 bases, V lost 3 bases, and 10 bases had no gene match. The CDR3 consists of 15 residues. Germline CDR1 is MNHEY and CDR2 is SMNVEV (reference sequence). This clonotype came up many times. Its antigen is unknown. TCRdb passed the 5' RACE reads through MiXCR, listing each CDR3 protein once. The sample lists some 49,000 distinct CDR3 sequences, 10% to 15% occurring once. Sequencing was done on a sample of whole blood. V gene TRBV27 combines with J gene TRBJ2-1; 8 bases map to TRBD1. The TCR originated in an adult who was a healthcare worker with PCR-confirmed SARS-CoV-2 infection or an uninfected control (not recorded which). The CDR3 coding sequence is TGTGCCAGCAGTTTGACAGGGGCCCCAAGGCGTGAGCAGTTCTTC. Its translation: CASSLTGAPRREQFF.